These 5 T cell receptor beta chains originate from one sample sequenced in a study of blood T cells in healthy people across ages. Through a sample-barcoded 5' primer and a J-beta primer mix, a second PCR was run for about 6 to 11 cycles. In TCRdb, the 5' RACE reads were re-called with MiXCR into one record per CDR3 protein. The data contain roughly 1,500,000 distinct CDR3 sequences, 42% of them singletons. The material sequenced was blood. These TCRs come from a woman between 18 and 29 years old in good health.

The chain joins TRBV20-1 to TRBJ2-1; no clear D. Germline CDR1 and CDR2: DFQATT and SNEGSKA (reference sequence). The V end was cut by 5 bases, the J end by 13 bases, with 18 bases between. There are 12 residues in the CDR3. In DNA form, the CDR3 reads TGCAGTGCTGATGAGATCTCGGAGACCCAGTTCTTC. Translating gives CSADEISETQFF.

This clonotype was observed a handful of times. This chain connects TRBV11-1 to TRBJ2-7; TRBD2 matches 9 bases. V gave up 8 bases and J gave up 3 bases; unmatched junction bases: 11. Germline-derived CDR1 and CDR2 are SGHAT and FQDESV (reference sequence). The CDR3 covers 15 residues. The CDR3 region has the DNA TGTGCCAGCGGTCCGGCGGGAGGGCTAATCTACGAGCAGTACTTC. It codes for CASGPAGGLIYEQYF.

This clonotype was observed a handful of times. The chain has TRBV9 and TRBJ1-1; D not certain. In germline, CDR1 is SGDLS, CDR2 YYNGEE. Trimming left V 0 bases short and J 1 base short, with 16 bases between. The CDR3 totals 17 residues. CDR3 residues: CASSVGWLLRENTEAFF. The CDR3, as DNA: TGTGCCAGCAGCGTAGGTTGGCTTCTTAGAGAGAACACTGAAGCTTTCTTT.

This clonotype was seen only a few times. This chain joins TRBV6-6 and TRBJ1-2, with D possibly being TRBD1 (6 bases). Trimming cost V 8 bases and J 5 bases, with 15 bases left between them. The CDR3 extends over 13 amino acids. CDR1 MNHNY and CDR2 SVGAGI come from the germline V gene (reference sequence). CDR3 in DNA: TGTGCCAGCTTAGCGGCAGGGGCGTATGGCTACACCTTC. Protein sequence: CASLAAGAYGYTF.

The rearrangement uses TRBV28 and TRBJ2-3; 8 bases align to TRBD2. In germline, CDR1 is MDHEN, CDR2 SYDVKM. After removal of 1 base from V and 4 bases from J, the junction contained 7 bases not matched to a gene. The CDR3 sequence is 16 residues long. DNA for the CDR3: TGTGCCAGCAGTTTATCGGCGGGAGGATGGGCAGATACGCAGTATTTT. Translating it yields CASSLSAGGWADTQYF.